Below are 22 T cell receptor beta chains sequenced from a single sample in a study of T cells in Graves' hyperthyroidism and ophthalmopathy. Using RNA transcripts as the source, TCR beta CDR3 regions were amplified. The primer set for the first-round RT-PCR of the TCR CDR3 was HTBI. TCRdb reprocessed the multiplex PCR reads with MiXCR, giving one entry per CDR3 protein. This table has about 560,000 distinct CDR3 sequences, around 45% appearing once. Sequencing used peripheral blood or thyroid tissue (not recorded which). These receptors were obtained from a young woman with Graves' hyperthyroidism.

This chain joins TRBV12-3 or TRBV12-4 and TRBJ2-7, with 7 bases fitting TRBD2. Unmatched junction bases numbered 9, after V lost 4 bases and J lost 3 bases. The CDR3 spans 15 residues. In DNA form, the CDR3 reads TGTGCCAGCAGTTACTTGGCGGGAGAAATCTACGAGCAGTACTTC. It translates to CASSYLAGEIYEQYF.

The chain employs TRBV6-5 and TRBJ1-1; D not resolved. V lost 0 bases and J lost 4, with 9 bases in between. CDR1 and CDR2 from the germline V gene are MNHEY and SVGAGI. The CDR3 totals 14 residues. The CDR3 sequence is CASSYSYRVTEAFF. CDR3 nucleotides: TGTGCCAGCAGTTACTCCTACAGAGTCACTGAAGCTTTCTTT.

Concerning this clonotype itself: Given a much more abundant clone one base away, this may be a read error. This rearrangement joins TRBV2 to TRBJ1-2; D unresolved. This CDR3 spans 10 amino acids. Germline CDR1 and CDR2: SNHLY and FYNNEI. V lost 9 bases to trimming and J lost 4 bases, with 6 bases between them. In nucleotides, the CDR3 is TGTGCCAGTTGGCGCTATGGCTACACCTTC. Translation gives CASWRYGYTF.

Many counts were recorded for this clonotype. V gene TRBV7-8 combines with J gene TRBJ1-5, with 10 bases fitting TRBD1. V gave up 4 bases and J gave up 5 bases; unmatched junction bases: 5. The CDR3 runs to 15 residues. The germline V gene encodes CDR1 SGHVS and CDR2 FQNEAQ. CDR3 protein: CASSSGQGTYQPQHF. The CDR3 DNA reads TGTGCCAGCAGCTCGGGACAGGGGACTTATCAGCCCCAGCATTTT.

The rearrangement uses TRBV7-9 and TRBJ2-3, with D perhaps TRBD2 (6 bases). V lost 2 bases, J lost 0 bases, and 18 bases lay in between. This CDR3 spans 18 amino acids. CDR1 SEHNR and CDR2 FQNEAQ come from the germline V gene (reference sequence). In nucleotides, the CDR3 is TGTGCCAGCAGCTTAACGGCTCAAGGGACTCCAAGCACAGATACGCAGTATTTT. Translated, it gives CASSLTAQGTPSTDTQYF.

V gene TRBV29-1 combines with J gene TRBJ1-3, with a possible D match to TRBD1 (5 bases). There are 14 residues in the CDR3. Looked up from germline, CDR1 is SQVTM and CDR2 is ANQGSEA. V was trimmed by 6 bases and J by 2 bases, leaving 14 bases between them. In DNA form, the CDR3 reads TGCAGCGTAGGGCAGGGAATCACTGGAAACACCATATATTTT. It yields the protein CSVGQGITGNTIYF.

J is TRBJ2-7 and V is TRBV11-1; D perhaps matches TRBD2 (5 bases). Trimming cost V 11 bases and J 6 bases, with 17 bases left between them. CDR1 SGHAT and CDR2 FQDESV come from the germline V gene (reference sequence). CDR3 size: 12 residues. The CDR3 region has the DNA TGTGCCTGGAGTAGGAGGATTGGCGAGCAGTACTTC. Its translation: CAWSRRIGEQYF.

This clonotype was recorded at least ten times. The chain joins TRBV15 to TRBJ1-1; weak D call: TRBD1 (5 bases). Looked up from germline, CDR1 is LNHNV and CDR2 is YYDKDF (reference sequence). The CDR3 consists of 13 residues. V was pared by 0 bases and J by 4 bases, with 6 bases between. CDR3 sequence reads: CATSREGGTEAFF. The DNA for the CDR3 is TGTGCCACCAGCAGAGAGGGGGGCACTGAAGCTTTCTTT. The full variable domain, with the rest looked up from reference TRBV15 and TRBJ1-1, is DAMVIQNPRYQVTQFGKPVTLSCSQTLNHNVMYWYQQKSSQAPKLLFHYYDKDFNNEADTPDNFQSRRPNTSFCFLDIRSPGLGDTAMYLCATSREGGTEAFFGQGTRLTVV.

In this sample, this clonotype turned up many times. The chain uses TRBV2 and TRBJ2-5; D unresolved. Germline V gene data show CDR1 as SNHLY and CDR2 as FYNNEI. This CDR3 contains 9 residues. V lost 10 bases, J lost 7 bases, and 7 bases lay in between. Here the CDR3 DNA reads TGTGCCACCCATGGGACCCAGTACTTC. Its translation: CATHGTQYF.

The sample holds many counts of this clonotype. The chain employs TRBV7-8 and TRBJ1-5, with D uncertain. Trimming removed 1 base from V and 5 bases from J, with 6 bases in between. In germline, CDR1 is SGHVS, CDR2 FQNEAQ. The CDR3 is made up of 13 amino acids. The CDR3 reads CASSLGIDQPQHF. The CDR3 DNA reads as TGTGCCAGCAGCTTAGGGATAGATCAGCCCCAGCATTTT.

The chain carries TRBV2 and TRBJ1-1, with D unclear. The V gene lost 5 bases and the J gene lost 0 bases, with 13 bases spanning the gap. The CDR3 has 15 amino acids. Germline CDR1 reads SNHLY; CDR2 reads FYNNEI. This CDR3 is CASSLDGLMNTEAFF. Here the CDR3 DNA reads TGTGCCAGCAGTTTAGACGGACTCATGAACACTGAAGCTTTCTTT.

A word on this clonotype: The germline gene is not matched at one end of the junction; a read error may be the cause. V gene TRBV7-2 combines with J gene TRBJ2-5; TRBD1 aligns across 7 bases. Germline CDR1 SGHTA, CDR2 FQGNSA. CDR3 length: 15 amino acids. CDR3: CASSQLGTAQETQYF. The CDR3 DNA is TGCGCCAGCAGCCAACTTGGGACAGCCCAAGAGACCCAGTACTTC.

The J gene is TRBJ1-1, the V gene TRBV29-1; 10 bases are a match to TRBD1. With 6 bases clipped from V and 11 bases from J, the junction kept 6 bases outside the gene matches. The CDR3 has 11 residues. Germline CDR1 is SQVTM and CDR2 is ANQGSEA. Here the CDR3 DNA reads TGCAGCGTCCGACAGGGGGCGCAGGCTTTCTTT. Translated: CSVRQGAQAFF.

The chain joins TRBV12-3 or TRBV12-4 to TRBJ1-6, with TRBD1 as a possible D gene (5 bases). Trimming removed 2 bases at V and 10 bases at J, with 12 bases between. CDR3 size: 14 residues. DNA of the CDR3: TGTGCCAGCAGTTTACTCCCCCCAGGGTCACCCCTCCACTTT. It is translated as CASSLLPPGSPLHF.

The CDR3 nucleotides read TGTGCCACCAGTGATTTTAAGGGGGCTGGAGAGACCCAGTACTTC. Protein product: CATSDFKGAGETQYF. J is TRBJ2-5 and V is TRBV24-1; 7 bases fit TRBD1. The ends lost 1 base at V and 4 bases at J; junction bases unmatched: 5. This CDR3 spans 15 amino acids. The germline gives CDR1 KGHDR, CDR2 SFDVKD.

Remarks on this clonotype: A read error is possible here, since a much larger clone lies one base away. The rearrangement links TRBV15 to TRBJ1-2; possible D gene TRBD1, 6 bases. This CDR3 has 17 residues. In germline, CDR1 is LNHNV, CDR2 YYDKDF (reference sequence). Written as DNA, the CDR3 is TGTACCACCAGCAGAGTTACCGCCGGGACACCATACGGGGGCTACACCTTC. The encoded protein is CTTSRVTAGTPYGGYTF.

This clonotype was seen repeatedly, ten times or more. The rearrangement uses TRBV12-3 or TRBV12-4 and TRBJ1-4; the D is unclear. This CDR3 has 14 residues. The ends were cut back, 1 base at V and 8 bases at J, with 11 bases in the middle. This CDR3 is CASSLGYLEEKLFF. The CDR3 DNA is TGTGCCAGCAGTTTAGGCTACCTGGAGGAAAAACTGTTTTTT.

Concerning this clonotype itself: Given a much more abundant clone one base away, this may be a read error. The V gene is TRBV25-1, the J gene TRBJ2-7; D is perhaps TRBD1 (6 bases). CDR1 MGHDK and CDR2 SYGVNS come from the germline V gene. The ends were cut back, 7 bases at V and 2 bases at J, with 12 bases in the middle. The CDR3 extends over 13 amino acids. The CDR3 spells CASNLGGTYEQYF. As DNA, the CDR3 is TGTGCCAGCAACTTAGGGGGAACCTACGAGCAGTACTTC.

This rearrangement joins TRBV25-1 to TRBJ1-2, with D unresolved. The germline V gene encodes CDR1 MGHDK and CDR2 SYGVNS. There are 12 residues in the CDR3. V lost 3 bases, J lost 8 bases, and 10 bases lay in between. The CDR3 sequence is CASSDGVLGYTF. The CDR3 coding sequence is TGTGCCAGCAGTGACGGGGTGCTGGGCTACACCTTC.

V and J are TRBV12-5 and TRBJ2-5, with unresolved D. CDR1 is LGHNT and CDR2 is FRNRAP in the germline V gene. This CDR3 region has 15 residues. The CDR3 sequence: CAGSLALVSSETQYF. The CDR3 DNA follows: TGTGCCGGCAGCTTAGCCCTGGTTAGTTCAGAGACCCAGTACTTC.

Details on this clonotype: The junction does not match germline at one end; this may be a read error. This chain links TRBV7-8 with TRBJ2-2, with TRBD1 matching 7 bases. This CDR3 is 10 amino acids long. Germline CDR1 reads SGHVS; CDR2 reads FQNEAQ. CDR3 sequence (DNA): TGTGCCAGCAGCTCAGGGGGGCTGTTTTTT. Protein: CASSSGGLFF.

The genes are TRBV2 and TRBJ1-5, with 9 bases lining up with TRBD1. CDR3 length: 16 amino acids. The germline CDR1 and CDR2 sequences are SNHLY and FYNNEI. The V gene end was trimmed by 6 bases and the J gene end by 0 bases; junction bases not matched to a gene: 6. As DNA, the CDR3 is TGTGCCAGCAGGTTCACAGGGGGCGGTAGCAATCAGCCCCAGCATTTT. Amino acids: CASRFTGGGSNQPQHF.